This entry concerns a single TCR beta chain. Its antigen is unidentified. This specimen belongs to a study of PD-1 blockade in classical Hodgkin lymphoma. As for time point: cycle 4 day 1 (C4D1), after 5 to 7 weeks of nivolumab. In every patient, relapse followed autologous stem cell transplantation, while exposure to brentuximab vedotin differed. Here immunoSEQ multiplex PCR was the method, and the copy in TCRdb shows in-frame clones only, minus some. The sample holds roughly 94,000 clones; about 93% are singletons and the top ten take roughly 1.9%. This CDR3 has 15 amino acids. The V and J ends lost 0 bases and 4 bases respectively, with 13 bases between them. From germline, CDR1 is SGHRS and CDR2 YFSETQ. Study observations and caveats: CD4+ TCR diversity climbed significantly by C4D1, unlike CD8+ TCR diversity. Patients starting nivolumab less than 1 year after ASCT had lower diversity and were excluded from later analyses. Newly diagnosed patients reportedly had lower baseline TCR diversity than healthy donors. The study found complete responders had baseline diversity similar to newly diagnosed patients.

The V and J genes are TRBV5-1 and TRBJ1-1; no reliable D call. Sequences were derived from peripheral blood mononuclear cells (PBMCs), sampled before the fourth cycle of nivolumab. The source of this sequence is a human donor with classical Hodgkin lymphoma. This CDR3 is CASSLGLGPSTEAFF. The CDR3 nucleotides read TGCGCCAGCAGCTTGGGCTTGGGTCCTAGCACTGAAGCTTTCTTT.